Below, 20 T cell receptor beta chains from the same sample are listed, as sequenced in a study of chemoradiotherapy in HPV16-positive cancers (dated by TCRdb to 2021 to 2024). Receptors were amplified or captured by the immunoSEQ multiplex PCR assay. What TCRdb holds here is the immuneACCESS table cut down to in-frame rearrangements. Part of the clones is not present; checked against another copy, under half of the missing clones reflect an unresolved V gene, and the others are unexplained. The sample yields about 11,000 clones; over 70% were counted once. The top ten clones comprise around 7.8% of the sample. Sample collection was performed from a patient who underwent chemoradiotherapy. These receptors were taken from a human donor with HPV-associated anogenital cancer.

This chain connects TRBV5-1 to TRBJ2-7; D is perhaps TRBD1 (7 bases). This CDR3 comprises 14 residues. Germline V CDR1 and CDR2: SGHRS, YFSETQ. V lost 4 bases and J 4 bases, leaving 15 bases between the germline ends. The CDR3, as DNA: TGCGCCAGCAGCGGAGGGGACAGAGATTACGAGCAGTACTTC. Amino acid sequence: CASSGGDRDYEQYF.

CDR3 in amino acids: CASSLGVGTGNPYEQYF. As DNA, the CDR3 is TGTGCCAGCAGCTTAGGCGTTGGAACAGGGAACCCCTACGAGCAGTACTTC. The chain couples TRBV13 to TRBJ2-7; TRBD1 is a possible D gene (6 bases). Germline V lookup: CDR1 PRHDT, CDR2 FYEKMQ (reference sequence). Deletions cut 0 bases from V and 2 bases from J, with 17 bases between. The CDR3 sequence is 17 residues long.

The chain couples TRBV7-9 to TRBJ2-2; 10 positions agree with TRBD2. Trimming cost V 5 bases and J 5 bases; bases outside gene matches: 8. Germline CDR1 SEHNR, CDR2 FQNEAQ (reference sequence). The CDR3 spans 16 residues. In DNA, the CDR3 is TGTGCCAGCAGCCAGTGGACTAGCGGAGAGACCGGGGAGCTGTTTTTT. This encodes CASSQWTSGETGELFF.

The CDR3 here is CASSLGKREGQETQYF. The CDR3 DNA reads TGTGCCAGCAGCTTAGGGAAGCGGGAGGGCCAGGAGACCCAGTACTTC. The V gene is TRBV11-3, the J gene TRBJ2-5; 10 nucleotides agree with TRBD2. Germline values: CDR1 SGHNT, CDR2 YENEEA. The length of the CDR3 is 16 residues. The V segment lost 1 base and the J segment 5 bases; nucleotides outside the gene matches: 7.

The V and J genes are TRBV10-3 and TRBJ2-1, with 15 bases lining up with TRBD2. Germline V gene sequence: CDR1 ENHRY, CDR2 SYGVKD. V was clipped by 8 bases and J by 4 bases; unmatched bases: 6. The CDR3 length is 16 residues. The CDR3 reads CAIGTSGRLFYNEQFF. Here the CDR3 DNA reads TGTGCCATCGGGACTAGCGGGAGGCTATTTTACAATGAGCAGTTCTTC.

The chain joins TRBV10-3 to TRBJ1-3, with 7 bases matching TRBD1. This CDR3 region has 17 residues. V was clipped by 4 bases and J by 1 base; unmatched bases: 10. The germline V gene has CDR1 ENHRY and CDR2 SYGVKD. The CDR3 reads CAISGLNDRDSGNTIYF. The DNA for the CDR3 is TGTGCCATCAGTGGGTTGAATGACAGGGATTCTGGAAACACCATATATTTT.

The CDR3, as DNA: TGTGCCAGCAGTCCCCCCGCTAGCGTGATTTACGAGCAGTACTTC. Its protein product is CASSPPASVIYEQYF. The rearrangement joins TRBV28 to TRBJ2-7, with D perhaps matching TRBD2 (6 bases). Germline V gene sequence: CDR1 MDHEN, CDR2 SYDVKM. Between the trimmed V and J ends, which lost 5 bases and 4 bases, there was a span of 18 bases. This CDR3 spans 15 amino acids.

The CDR3 region has the DNA TGTGCCAGCAGCTCCCTACAGGGGGTGTCTGGCTACACCTTC. It encodes CASSSLQGVSGYTF. This chain links TRBV7-9 with TRBJ1-2; 8 bases align to TRBD1. The CDR3 totals 14 residues. The V gene end was trimmed by 4 bases and the J gene end by 7 bases; junction bases not matched to a gene: 8. In germline, CDR1 is SEHNR, CDR2 FQNEAQ (reference sequence).

The genes are TRBV4-1 and TRBJ2-1; no clear D gene. This CDR3 contains 16 residues. Germline CDR1 is MGHRA and CDR2 is YSYEKL. The V gene lost 2 bases and the J gene lost 0 bases, with 11 bases spanning the gap. The CDR3 loop reads CASSQPAARSYNEQFF. In nucleotides, the CDR3 is TGCGCCAGCAGCCAACCGGCAGCCCGCTCCTACAATGAGCAGTTCTTC.

The V and J genes are TRBV13 and TRBJ2-7; 9 bases align to TRBD2. Trimming cost V 5 bases and J 3 bases; bases outside gene matches: 2. Germline-derived CDR1 and CDR2 are PRHDT and FYEKMQ (reference sequence). The CDR3 sequence is 13 residues long. This chain's CDR3 is CASSNSGSYEQYF. Written as DNA, the CDR3 is TGTGCCAGCAGCAATAGCGGGAGCTACGAGCAGTACTTC.

This clone showed up just a few times. The chain uses TRBV6-1 and TRBJ2-3, with 14 bases aligning to TRBD2. The CDR3 runs 15 residues. Germline CDR1 MNHNS, CDR2 SASEGT. With V trimmed by 4 bases and J by 4 bases, 1 base remained unmatched. The DNA of the CDR3 is TGTGCCAGCAGTGGACTAGCGGGAGGGCCAGATACGCAGTATTTT. As protein: CASSGLAGGPDTQYF.

The CDR3 region is CASSLGKREGGYEQFF. DNA of the CDR3: TGTGCCAGCAGCTTAGGGAAGCGGGAGGGCGGGTATGAGCAGTTCTTC. The chain combines TRBV11-3 with TRBJ2-1, with TRBD2 matching over 10 bases. The CDR3 contains 16 residues. J gave up 8 bases and V 1 base, and 8 bases lay outside the gene matches. CDR1 is SGHNT, CDR2 YENEEA, per germline.

V is TRBV9 and J is TRBJ2-1; a weak D match, TRBD1 (6 bases). CDR1 and CDR2 from the germline V gene are SGDLS and YYNGEE. V lost 0 bases, J lost 8 bases, and 15 bases lay in between. The CDR3 covers 15 residues. The CDR3 reads CASSVATQGIYEQFF. CDR3 in DNA: TGTGCCAGCAGCGTAGCTACCCAGGGGATATATGAGCAGTTCTTC.

The chain couples TRBV11-2 to TRBJ2-3; 14 bases line up with TRBD2. There are 17 residues in the CDR3. The V segment lost 3 bases and the J segment 5 bases; nucleotides outside the gene matches: 7. Germline CDR1 SGHAT, CDR2 FQNNGV. The chain's CDR3 is CASSLTSGRAWKDTQYF. CDR3 in DNA: TGTGCCAGCAGCTTGACTAGCGGGAGGGCCTGGAAAGATACGCAGTATTTT.

CDR3 sequence reads: CASSSGNHYEQYF. The CDR3 nucleotides read TGCGCCAGCAGTTCGGGAAACCACTACGAGCAGTACTTC. The chain combines TRBV5-1 with TRBJ2-7; weak D call: TRBD2 (5 bases). Germline-derived CDR1 and CDR2 are SGHRS and YFSETQ. This CDR3 has 13 amino acids. The V and J ends lost 5 bases and 3 bases respectively, with 12 bases between them.

The CDR3 sequence is CASSLEVTSGSRNEQFF. CDR3 DNA sequence: TGTGCCAGCAGCTTAGAGGTGACTAGCGGGAGTAGAAATGAGCAGTTCTTC. The chain carries TRBV7-2 and TRBJ2-1; the match to TRBD2 covers 12 bases. CDR1 is SGHTA and CDR2 is FQGNSA in the germline V gene. The V segment lost 1 base and the J segment 7 bases; nucleotides outside the gene matches: 8. The CDR3 totals 17 residues.

This clone was detected only once. The chain joins TRBV7-8 to TRBJ1-2; unclear D gene. V was cut by 1 base and J by 8 bases, with 11 bases left in between. CDR1 is SGHVS and CDR2 is FQNEAQ in the germline V gene. The CDR3 runs 13 residues. CDR3 in amino acids: CASSLVRTMGYTF. DNA of the CDR3: TGTGCCAGCAGCTTAGTAAGGACGATGGGCTACACCTTC.

The V call is TRBV9, the J call TRBJ2-2; D remains ambiguous. In germline, CDR1 is SGDLS, CDR2 YYNGEE. This CDR3 spans 13 amino acids. Trimming shortened V by 4 bases and J by 0 bases, and 4 bases separated the two germline ends. CDR3 region: CASSTPNTGELFF. CDR3 coding DNA: TGTGCCAGCAGCACCCCGAACACCGGGGAGCTGTTTTTT.

The chain combines TRBV6-5 with TRBJ2-3; 11 bases fit TRBD2. The V gene's germline CDR1 is MNHEY and CDR2 SVGAGI. This CDR3 contains 15 residues. V gave up 8 bases and J gave up 1 base; unmatched junction bases: 5. In DNA, the CDR3 is TGTGCCAGCGGACAGGGACTAGCGGGCACAGATACGCAGTATTTT. As protein: CASGQGLAGTDTQYF.

This clone occurred once. The V call is TRBV29-1, the J call TRBJ1-1; possibly TRBD1 for D (5 bases). Germline CDR1 SQVTM, CDR2 ANQGSEA. CDR3 length: 10 amino acids. Trimming left V 3 bases short and J 7 bases short, with 6 bases between. CDR3 DNA: TGCAGCGTTGAGGGGGTTGAAGCTTTCTTT. Its translation is CSVEGVEAFF. The full variable domain, rest sourced from reference TRBV29-1 and TRBJ1-1, is SAVISQKPSRDICQRGTSLTIQCQVDSQVTMMFWYRQQPGQSLTLIATANQGSEATYESGFVIDKFPISRPNLTFSTLTVSNMSPEDSSIYLCSVEGVEAFFGQGTRLTVV.